This is a list of T cell receptor beta chains from one sample in a study of control samples from healthy donors and cancer patients. Sequenced by immunoSEQ multiplex PCR; TCRdb stores in-frame clones only, minus some. This table holds roughly 47,000 clones, 80% to 90% found once. The sample taken for sequencing was PBMCs. Receptors were obtained from an older woman with lung cancer. Each CDR3 is given without its conserved first and last residue. For some rows the clone size is stated as once, few or many, or as a class when expanded; others skip it.

j_call v_call clone_size cdr3_aa
TRBJ1-1 TRBV29-1 . STRTGAMNTEAF
TRBJ1-5 TRBV7-2 . ASSSDQGLGQPQH
TRBJ2-6 TRBV30 . AWRRGRTKAGANVLT
TRBJ2-1 TRBV10-2 . ASNDPYGSYNEQF
TRBJ2-7 TRBV9 . ASSVQGTGDLYEQY
TRBJ2-7 TRBV6-1 . ASSEGTGRSEQY
TRBJ1-5 TRBV27 . ASSLSPTGQPQH
TRBJ1-6 TRBV5-1 once ASSLAVRGLGPLH
TRBJ2-3 TRBV7-3 . ASSPGPPRADTQY
TRBJ1-1 TRBV15 . ATSIGANTEAF
TRBJ1-3 TRBV2 . ASGLADGNTIY
TRBJ1-2 TRBV7-2 . ASSPDSNYGYT
TRBJ2-1 TRBV12-3/TRBV12-4 . ASSLGDSGV
TRBJ1-1 TRBV20-1 . SAEEANEAF
TRBJ2-1 TRBV6-2/TRBV6-3 once ASSLSVGEQF
TRBJ1-6 TRBV19 . ASSDGNSPLH
TRBJ2-7 TRBV4-1 . ASSHTGGEQY
TRBJ2-2 TRBV7-6 . ASSFGNTGELF
TRBJ2-3 TRBV19 . ASSGTGSTDTQY
TRBJ2-3 TRBV24-1 . ATSDYGPGATDTQY
TRBJ2-1 TRBV11-1 . ASSLGQSAYNEQF
TRBJ2-7 TRBV27 once ASRNLYEQY
TRBJ1-1 TRBV3-1/TRBV3-2 . ASSPLRGGTEAF
TRBJ1-2 TRBV29-1 . SVAIQGIYGYT
TRBJ1-1 TRBV4-2 . ASSQDPGSVTEAF
TRBJ2-7 TRBV27 . ASSPPAAEEQY
TRBJ2-7 TRBV7-9 . AASGDRADEQY
TRBJ2-5 TRBV9 . ASSLQTGHQETQY
TRBJ2-1 TRBV5-6 . ASSLGRAPPF
TRBJ2-5 TRBV3-1/TRBV3-2 . ASSQSRGREETQY
TRBJ2-2 TRBV5-1 . ASSLGGPGELF
TRBJ1-1 TRBV28 . ASSLGQGFTEAF
TRBJ2-7 TRBV6-6 . CSREDDEQY